The 30 T cell receptor beta chains reported below all come from one sample, sequenced in a study of blood T cell repertoires in COVID-19. TCRdb keeps only in-frame clones here, not all; method: immunoSEQ multiplex PCR. Altogether 200,000 to 300,000 clones are present, more than 85% being singletons, with the ten largest covering roughly 2.7%. The material sequenced was peripheral blood. The receptor source for this set is a person aged 18 to 35 with COVID-19, enrolled during active disease.

The genes are TRBV5-1 and TRBJ2-1, with 11 nucleotides matching TRBD2. In germline, CDR1 is SGHRS, CDR2 YFSETQ. CDR3 size: 15 residues. V shed 0 bases and J 4 bases; nucleotides not matched to a gene: 0. The DNA for the CDR3 is TGCGCCAGCAGCTTGGGACTAGCGGGATACAATGAGCAGTTCTTC. As protein: CASSLGLAGYNEQFF.

V is TRBV12-3 or TRBV12-4 and J is TRBJ2-5, with D uncertain. Trimming removed 5 bases from V and 3 bases from J, with 4 bases in between. The CDR3 totals 11 residues. The CDR3 loop reads CASSPKETQYF. DNA of the CDR3: TGTGCCAGCAGTCCTAAAGAGACCCAGTACTTC.

V is TRBV27 and J is TRBJ2-1; TRBD2 agrees at 11 bases. The CDR3 loop spans 15 amino acids. With 6 bases clipped from V and 2 bases from J, the junction kept 3 bases outside the gene matches. Germline V gene lookup returns CDR1 MNHEY and CDR2 SMNVEV (reference sequence). For the CDR3, the DNA is TGTGCCAGCAGCCCGACTAGCGGGACCTACAATGAGCAGTTCTTC. Translating it yields CASSPTSGTYNEQFF.

The chain couples TRBV6-5 to TRBJ2-2; D is possibly TRBD1 (6 bases). This CDR3 has 15 residues. The V end was cut by 4 bases, the J end by 3 bases, with 12 bases between. The V gene's germline CDR1 is MNHEY and CDR2 SVGAGI. CDR3 region: CASSLGAGDTGELFF. CDR3 DNA sequence: TGTGCCAGCAGTTTAGGGGCAGGGGACACCGGGGAGCTGTTTTTT.

The chain is built from TRBV10-3 and TRBJ1-4, with D unclear. Between the trimmed V and J ends, which lost 9 bases and 0 bases, there was a span of 8 bases. Germline V gives CDR1 ENHRY, CDR2 SYGVKD. This CDR3 has 13 amino acids. The DNA of the CDR3 is TGTGCCATTCGACGGGCAACTAATGAAAAACTGTTTTTT. It translates to CAIRRATNEKLFF.

J is TRBJ2-7 and V is TRBV5-5; tentative D call: TRBD1 (6 bases). The CDR3 totals 13 residues. V was shortened by 4 bases and J by 6 bases, with 14 bases between the two germline ends. Germline V CDR1 and CDR2: SGHKS, YYEKEE (reference sequence). Here the CDR3 reads CASSLKLGGEQYF. The CDR3 nucleotides read TGTGCCAGCAGCCTGAAGTTAGGGGGCGAGCAGTACTTC.

J is TRBJ2-1 and V is TRBV29-1, with 7 positions matching TRBD2. V trimming: 4 bases; J trimming: 3 bases; junction bases outside the gene matches: 3. Germline CDR1 is SQVTM and CDR2 is ANQGSEA. CDR3 size: 13 residues. The CDR3 DNA is TGCAGCGTTGGGCGGGAGATCTACAATGAGCAGTTCTTC. This translates into CSVGREIYNEQFF.

J is TRBJ2-7 and V is TRBV6-6; possible D gene TRBD2, 6 bases. The CDR3 totals 13 residues. The V gene's germline CDR1 is MNHNY and CDR2 SVGAGI (reference sequence). Trimming removed 7 bases at V and 3 bases at J, with 13 bases between. This chain's CDR3 is CASTMGEVYEQYF. The CDR3 DNA reads TGTGCCAGCACAATGGGGGAGGTCTACGAGCAGTACTTC.

The chain employs TRBV7-9 and TRBJ2-7; 8 bases map to TRBD2. The CDR3 contains 15 residues. V lost 6 bases, J lost 3 bases, and 10 bases stayed unmatched. Germline V gene lookup returns CDR1 SEHNR and CDR2 FQNEAQ (reference sequence). The CDR3 DNA reads as TGTGCCAGCAGTCCAAGCGGGAGAAATGACTACGAGCAGTACTTC. It translates to CASSPSGRNDYEQYF.

The chain uses TRBV5-6 and TRBJ1-6, with D uncertain. This CDR3 is built from 14 residues. V was pared by 4 bases and J by 6 bases, with 11 bases between. CDR1 and CDR2 from the germline V gene are SGHDT and YYEEEE. This CDR3 is CASSLASPNSPLHF. DNA for the CDR3: TGTGCCAGCAGCCTGGCCAGTCCTAATTCACCCCTCCACTTT.

The chain recombines TRBV6-4 with TRBJ1-2, with D tentatively TRBD1 (5 bases). The CDR3 loop spans 13 amino acids. Germline V CDR1 and CDR2: MRHNA, SNTAGT. Trimming shortened V by 8 bases and J by 8 bases, and 18 bases separated the two germline ends. The CDR3 here is CASLRGIYDGYTF. The CDR3 DNA reads TGTGCCAGCCTAAGGGGTATTTACGACGGCTACACCTTC.

This clone was seen only once. The rearrangement uses TRBV11-2 and TRBJ1-6; 7 nucleotides line up with TRBD1. This CDR3 has 14 residues. Germline loops: CDR1 SGHAT, CDR2 FQNNGV. V lost 2 bases and J lost 10; bases outside the gene matches: 5. The CDR3 DNA follows: TGTGCCAGCAGCTTATTAGGGGGCGGATCACCCCTCCACTTT. Its protein is CASSLLGGGSPLHF.

This clone was seen only a few times. The rearrangement links TRBV9 to TRBJ2-2; TRBD1 aligns across 7 bases. The CDR3 covers 14 residues. The germline gives CDR1 SGDLS, CDR2 YYNGEE. The V and J ends lost 4 bases and 2 bases, in that order; junction bases with no gene match: 2. CDR3 DNA: TGTGCCAGCAGCCGGGACAGCAACACCGGGGAGCTGTTTTTT. This sequence encodes CASSRDSNTGELFF.

This clone appeared a single time. Here the CDR3 DNA reads TGTGCCAGCAGCGAAGACAGGGGGCCAACCTACGAGCAGTACTTC. It yields the protein CASSEDRGPTYEQYF. This chain uses TRBV9 with TRBJ2-7; 10 bases fit TRBD1. The CDR3 contains 15 residues. Losses at the gene ends were 3 bases for V and 2 bases for J; bases not matched to a gene: 5. Germline V gene sequence: CDR1 SGDLS, CDR2 YYNGEE.

The rearrangement joins TRBV5-1 to TRBJ1-2; the D gene is possibly TRBD1 (6 bases). Trimming took off 4 bases at V and 2 bases at J, with 9 bases between the two ends. Germline CDR1 and CDR2: SGHRS and YFSETQ. This CDR3 spans 13 amino acids. Here the CDR3 DNA reads TGCGCCAGCAGCGCAGGACAGAACTATGGCTACACCTTC. Translation gives CASSAGQNYGYTF.

The chain carries TRBV14 and TRBJ2-7; D possibly corresponds to TRBD1 (5 bases). V was trimmed by 0 bases and J by 1 base, leaving 7 bases between them. This CDR3 is 14 amino acids long. In germline, CDR1 is SGHDN, CDR2 FVKESK. The CDR3 nucleotides are TGTGCCAGCAGCCAAGAGACAGCGTCCTACGAGCAGTACTTC. Protein sequence: CASSQETASYEQYF.

The chain couples TRBV6-5 to TRBJ2-1; a weak D match, TRBD2 (5 bases). The CDR3 is 14 residues long. Per germline, CDR1 MNHEY and CDR2 SVGAGI. V was shortened by 8 bases and J by 10 bases, with 21 bases between the two germline ends. The DNA of the CDR3 is TGTGCCAGCGGCCGGGGAACCGATCCTCTGGAGCAGTTCTTC. Its protein is CASGRGTDPLEQFF.

The J gene is TRBJ1-5, the V gene TRBV6-5; 8 positions agree with TRBD1. Germline trimming cut 5 bases from V and 2 bases from J; bases unmatched to any gene: 5. The CDR3 consists of 15 residues. Germline values: CDR1 MNHEY, CDR2 SVGAGI. The CDR3 DNA follows: TGTGCCAGCAGTAGGGGGGGACAGGGCAATCAGCCCCAGCATTTT. Translated: CASSRGGQGNQPQHF.

This chain connects TRBV10-1 to TRBJ2-7; D is perhaps TRBD2 (6 bases). The CDR3 totals 15 residues. Trimming left V 0 bases short and J 2 bases short, with 11 bases between. CDR1 is WNHNN, CDR2 SYGVQD, per germline (reference sequence). The DNA for the CDR3 is TGCGCCAGCAGTGAGTCGGATGGGGGGACCTACGAGCAGTACTTC. This encodes CASSESDGGTYEQYF.

The chain employs TRBV9 and TRBJ1-3, with TRBD1 matching 9 bases. The CDR3 runs to 16 residues. The J segment lost 4 bases and the V segment lost 3 bases, leaving 8 bases of the junction unmatched. Germline loops: CDR1 SGDLS, CDR2 YYNGEE. The chain's CDR3 is CASSGQGTGKGNTIYF. The CDR3 nucleotides are TGTGCCAGCAGCGGCCAAGGGACAGGGAAGGGAAACACCATATATTTT.

The V gene is TRBV6-2 or TRBV6-3, the J gene TRBJ2-2; D uncertain. CDR3 size: 12 residues. The V end lost 6 bases, the J end lost 5 bases, and 7 bases lay between the germline ends. Per germline, CDR1 MNHEY and CDR2 SVGEGT. The CDR3 nucleotides are TGTGCCAGCAGCCCCCCAACCGGGGAGCTGTTTTTT. As protein: CASSPPTGELFF.

The chain combines TRBV15 with TRBJ2-5, with D perhaps TRBD2 (6 bases). This CDR3 is 15 amino acids long. CDR1 LNHNV and CDR2 YYDKDF come from the germline V gene (reference sequence). Trimming removed 1 base at V and 5 bases at J, with 14 bases between. The CDR3 region has the DNA TGTGCCACCAGCAGAGGTACTGGCGGGGTGGAGACCCAGTACTTC. Translation gives CATSRGTGGVETQYF. Full variable domain (outside the CDR3, taken from reference TRBV15 and TRBJ2-5): DAMVIQNPRYQVTQFGKPVTLSCSQTLNHNVMYWYQQKSSQAPKLLFHYYDKDFNNEADTPDNFQSRRPNTSFCFLDIRSPGLGDTAMYLCATSRGTGGVETQYFGPGTRLLVL.

The V and J genes are TRBV24-1 and TRBJ2-2, with TRBD2 as a possible D gene (6 bases). The V end was cut by 3 bases, the J end by 3 bases, with 25 bases between. CDR3 size: 20 residues. Germline V gene data show CDR1 as KGHDR and CDR2 as SFDVKD. CDR3 residues: CATSDLPRRGSGVHTGELFF. Here the CDR3 DNA reads TGTGCCACCAGTGATCTCCCGCGGAGGGGTTCGGGGGTTCACACCGGGGAGCTGTTTTTT.

The chain carries TRBV5-6 and TRBJ2-1; TRBD2 matches at 7 bases. The CDR3 sequence is 15 residues long. CDR1 SGHDT and CDR2 YYEEEE come from the germline V gene. With V trimmed by 4 bases and J by 4 bases, 8 bases remained unmatched. CDR3 in DNA: TGTGCCAGCAGCCAAAGACTAGCCTATTACAATGAGCAGTTCTTC. Amino acid sequence: CASSQRLAYYNEQFF.

This clone was detected a few times. The chain has TRBV24-1 and TRBJ2-2; TRBD2 might be the D (5 bases). Trimming pared 1 base from V and 3 bases from J, leaving 5 bases between. Germline CDR1 KGHDR, CDR2 SFDVKD. The CDR3 length is 14 residues. The chain's CDR3 is CATSDLLDTGELFF. The CDR3 bases are TGTGCCACCAGTGATTTACTAGACACCGGGGAGCTGTTTTTT.

This chain connects TRBV24-1 to TRBJ2-1; 13 bases fit TRBD2. Germline-derived CDR1 and CDR2 are KGHDR and SFDVKD. The CDR3 runs to 17 residues. J gave up 5 bases and V 4 bases, and 7 bases lay outside the gene matches. The CDR3 region is CATSDTRTSGRDNEQFF. For the CDR3, the DNA is TGTGCCACCAGTGACACCCGGACTAGCGGGAGAGACAATGAGCAGTTCTTC.

The chain employs TRBV29-1 and TRBJ2-2; 7 bases are a match to TRBD2. Trimming at V came to 6 bases and at J to 3 bases, leaving 4 bases not matched to a gene. The CDR3 has 13 residues. CDR1 is SQVTM, CDR2 ANQGSEA, per germline. The DNA of the CDR3 is TGCAGCGTGGGGGGGTTGTACACCGGGGAGCTGTTTTTT. Translating it yields CSVGGLYTGELFF.

In DNA form, the CDR3 reads TGTGCCAGCAGCTTATATATTGAGCAGTTCTTC. This gives the protein CASSLYIEQFF. The genes are TRBV7-9 and TRBJ2-1, with D uncertain. There are 11 residues in the CDR3. The V gene's germline CDR1 is SEHNR and CDR2 FQNEAQ (reference sequence). V was pared by 2 bases and J by 9 bases, with 5 bases between.

V gene TRBV29-1 combines with J gene TRBJ1-1; D not resolved. CDR1 is SQVTM and CDR2 is ANQGSEA in the germline V gene. The CDR3 has 11 amino acids. V was cut by 6 bases and J by 8 bases, with 13 bases left in between. The CDR3 DNA reads TGCAGCGTCATCGGACTCAACGAAGCTTTCTTT. Translating gives CSVIGLNEAFF.

This rearrangement joins TRBV27 to TRBJ2-2; 8 bases map to TRBD1. This CDR3 comprises 15 residues. The trim removed 8 bases at V and 7 bases at J, leaving 12 bases unmatched. Germline values: CDR1 MNHEY, CDR2 SMNVEV (reference sequence). CDR3 bases: TGTGCCAGCCGCGACAGGGGAAAAGCGTACGGGGAGCTGTTTTTT. Amino acids: CASRDRGKAYGELFF.